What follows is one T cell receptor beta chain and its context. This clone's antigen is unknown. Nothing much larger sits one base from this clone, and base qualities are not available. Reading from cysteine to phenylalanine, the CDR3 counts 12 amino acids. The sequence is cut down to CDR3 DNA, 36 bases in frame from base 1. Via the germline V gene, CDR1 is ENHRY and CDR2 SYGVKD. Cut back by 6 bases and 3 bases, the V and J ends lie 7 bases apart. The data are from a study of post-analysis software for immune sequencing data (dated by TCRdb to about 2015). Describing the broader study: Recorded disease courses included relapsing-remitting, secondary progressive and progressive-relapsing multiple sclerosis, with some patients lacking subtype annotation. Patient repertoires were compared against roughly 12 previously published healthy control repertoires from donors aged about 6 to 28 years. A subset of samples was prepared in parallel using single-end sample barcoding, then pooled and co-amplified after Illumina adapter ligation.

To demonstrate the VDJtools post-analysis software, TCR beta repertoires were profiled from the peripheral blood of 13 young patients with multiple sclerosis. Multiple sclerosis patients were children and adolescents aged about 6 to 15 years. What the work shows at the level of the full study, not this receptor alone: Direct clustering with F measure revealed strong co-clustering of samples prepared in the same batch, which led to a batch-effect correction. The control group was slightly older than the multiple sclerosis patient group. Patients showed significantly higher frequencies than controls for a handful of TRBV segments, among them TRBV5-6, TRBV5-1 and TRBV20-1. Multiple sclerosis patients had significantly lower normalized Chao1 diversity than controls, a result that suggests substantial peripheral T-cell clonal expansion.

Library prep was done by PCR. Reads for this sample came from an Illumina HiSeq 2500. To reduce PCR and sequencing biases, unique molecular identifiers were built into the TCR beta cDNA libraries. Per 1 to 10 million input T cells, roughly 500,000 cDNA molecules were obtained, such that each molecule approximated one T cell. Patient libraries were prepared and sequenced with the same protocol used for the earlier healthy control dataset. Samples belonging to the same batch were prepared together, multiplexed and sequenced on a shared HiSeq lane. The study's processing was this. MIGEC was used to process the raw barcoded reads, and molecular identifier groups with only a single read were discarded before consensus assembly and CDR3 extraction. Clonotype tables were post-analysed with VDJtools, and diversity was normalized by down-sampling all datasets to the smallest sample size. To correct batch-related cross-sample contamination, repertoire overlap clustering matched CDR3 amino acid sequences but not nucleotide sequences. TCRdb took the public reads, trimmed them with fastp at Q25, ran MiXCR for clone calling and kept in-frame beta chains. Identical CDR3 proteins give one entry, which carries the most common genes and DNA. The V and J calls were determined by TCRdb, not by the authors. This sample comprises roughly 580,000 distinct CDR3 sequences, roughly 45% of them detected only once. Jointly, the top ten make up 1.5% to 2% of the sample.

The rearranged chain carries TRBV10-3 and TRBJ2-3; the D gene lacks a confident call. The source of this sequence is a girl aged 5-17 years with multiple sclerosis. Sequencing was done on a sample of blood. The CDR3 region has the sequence CAIRGDTDTQYF. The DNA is TGTGCCATCAGGGGCGATACAGATACGCAGTATTTT.